These 14 T cell receptor beta chains were sequenced from one sample in a study of beta chain features in type 1 diabetes. Reverse transcribing all isolated RNA meant expressed TCRB transcripts were sequenced. The method was immunoSEQ multiplex PCR; TCRdb's version includes in-frame clones alone and lacks a portion of them. The table lists 300,000 to 350,000 clones, about 20% of them singletons. The sequenced sample consisted of naive CD4+ T cells from blood. These receptor sequences come from a woman in her late teens or twenties in good health.

With respect to this clone: This specimen includes other DNA sequences encoding the same CDR3. V gene TRBV30 combines with J gene TRBJ2-7, with D hard to call. Germline values: CDR1 GTSNPN, CDR2 SVGIG (reference sequence). The V end lost 0 bases, the J end lost 2 bases, and 5 bases lay between the germline ends. The CDR3 is 12 amino acids. The CDR3: CAWSVLAYEQYF. CDR3 nucleotide sequence: TGTGCCTGGAGTGTTCTTGCCTACGAGCAGTACTTC.

The V call is TRBV30, the J call TRBJ2-5, with 11 nucleotides matching TRBD2. The CDR3 is 19 residues long. V was pared by 4 bases and J by 5 bases, with 21 bases of the junction left unmatched. Per the germline V gene, CDR1 is GTSNPN and CDR2 is SVGIG (reference sequence). The CDR3 nucleotides are TGTGCCTGGACCTTTTCCCGGGCACTAGCGGGAGAATGGGATGAGACCCAGTACTTC. Translation: CAWTFSRALAGEWDETQYF.

The chain employs TRBV2 and TRBJ2-7, with D perhaps TRBD2 (6 bases). The germline V gene has CDR1 SNHLY and CDR2 FYNNEI. This CDR3 is built from 11 residues. Trimming shortened V by 5 bases and J by 9 bases, and 11 bases separated the two germline ends. CDR3 loop: CASSWDLMQYF. In nucleotides, the CDR3 is TGTGCCAGCAGTTGGGACTTGATGCAGTACTTC.

This clone turned up a few times. This sequence joins TRBV7-2 and TRBJ1-5; D might be TRBD1 (5 bases). The CDR3 totals 16 residues. Trimming took off 5 bases at V and 2 bases at J, with 16 bases between the two ends. The germline CDR1 and CDR2 sequences are SGHTA and FQGNSA. DNA of the CDR3: TGTGCCAGCAGCCACGAAGGGATAGGGGGCAATCAGCCCCAGCATTTT. Encoded protein: CASSHEGIGGNQPQHF.

The chain joins TRBV7-2 to TRBJ1-1; tentative D call: TRBD1 (5 bases). V was shortened by 5 bases and J by 2 bases, with 12 bases between the two germline ends. The CDR3 extends over 14 amino acids. The V gene's germline CDR1 is SGHTA and CDR2 FQGNSA. This CDR3 is CASSPRGLNTEAFF. The CDR3 DNA is TGTGCCAGCAGCCCTAGGGGCCTAAACACTGAAGCTTTCTTT.

In its sample, this clone was seen a few times. The V call is TRBV5-1, the J call TRBJ1-1; possibly TRBD1 for D (5 bases). The V end lost 7 bases, the J end lost 5 bases, and 15 bases lay between the germline ends. Germline loops: CDR1 SGHRS, CDR2 YFSETQ. CDR3 length: 13 residues. CDR3 loop: CASSSGGVTEAFF. The CDR3 bases are TGCGCCAGCTCATCTGGAGGGGTTACTGAAGCTTTCTTT.

Written as DNA, the CDR3 is TGCGCCAGCAGCTTGGGAGGGACTACCTACGAGCAGTACTTC. Translation gives CASSLGGTTYEQYF. V usage is TRBV5-1 and J usage is TRBJ2-7, with TRBD2 identical over 7 bases. This CDR3 contains 14 residues. With 0 bases clipped from V and 2 bases from J, the junction kept 2 bases outside the gene matches. CDR1 is SGHRS and CDR2 is YFSETQ in the germline V gene. The full variable domain, completed using reference TRBV5-1 and TRBJ2-7, is KAGVTQTPRYLIKTRGQQVTLSCSPISGHRSVSWYQQTPGQGLQFLFEYFSETQRNKGNFPGRFSGRQFSNSRSEMNVSTLELGDSALYLCASSLGGTTYEQYFGPGTRLTVT.

V gene TRBV7-2 combines with J gene TRBJ2-5; 12 bases are a match to TRBD2. Germline CDR1 SGHTA, CDR2 FQGNSA. The CDR3 sequence is 15 residues long. V shed 1 base, J shed 9 bases, and the junction held 6 bases outside the gene matches. The chain's CDR3 is CASSLEGLAGRAQYF. In DNA, the CDR3 is TGTGCCAGCAGCTTAGAAGGACTAGCGGGGAGGGCCCAGTACTTC.

The gene calls are TRBV5-4 and TRBJ2-5; possible D gene TRBD2, 6 bases. CDR1 and CDR2 (germline): SGHNT, YYREEE (reference sequence). The CDR3 extends over 14 amino acids. Trimming left V 0 bases short and J 1 base short, with 7 bases between. This CDR3 reads CASSLVGSQETQYF. For the CDR3, the DNA is TGTGCCAGCAGCTTGGTCGGGAGCCAAGAGACCCAGTACTTC.

This clone has just a few counts. The chain combines TRBV29-1 with TRBJ1-1; D uncertain. V was shortened by 3 bases and J by 1 base, with 9 bases between the two germline ends. Germline values: CDR1 SQVTM, CDR2 ANQGSEA. The CDR3 length is 13 residues. The CDR3 sequence is CSVEGGRNTEAFF. Here the CDR3 DNA reads TGCAGCGTTGAGGGAGGACGGAACACTGAAGCTTTCTTT.

This clone was observed a few times. V is TRBV5-1 and J is TRBJ2-2, with TRBD2 matching over 12 bases. Germline V gene sequence: CDR1 SGHRS, CDR2 YFSETQ. V gave up 0 bases and J gave up 5 bases; unmatched junction bases: 5. This CDR3 contains 17 residues. Written as DNA, the CDR3 is TGCGCCAGCAGCTTGGGAGACGGACTAGCGGGAACCGGGGAGCTGTTTTTT. It translates to CASSLGDGLAGTGELFF. Supplemented by reference TRBV5-1 and TRBJ2-2, the full variable domain reads KAGVTQTPRYLIKTRGQQVTLSCSPISGHRSVSWYQQTPGQGLQFLFEYFSETQRNKGNFPGRFSGRQFSNSRSEMNVSTLELGDSALYLCASSLGDGLAGTGELFFGEGSRLTVL.

This clone was observed a single time. The V and J genes are TRBV7-2 and TRBJ1-1, with D unresolved. V was clipped by 8 bases and J by 2 bases, with 6 bases between them. CDR1 and CDR2 from the germline V gene are SGHTA and FQGNSA. CDR3 length: 11 residues. CDR3 amino acids: CASGVNTEAFF. For the CDR3, the DNA is TGTGCCAGCGGAGTTAACACTGAAGCTTTCTTT.

This clone was observed a handful of times. The chain's CDR3 is CAWKGAGEKLFF. DNA of the CDR3: TGTGCCTGGAAAGGGGCTGGTGAAAAACTGTTTTTT. The chain combines TRBV30 with TRBJ1-4; possibly TRBD1 for D (5 bases). V was pared by 4 bases and J by 7 bases, with 10 bases between. The CDR3 contains 12 residues. In germline, CDR1 is GTSNPN, CDR2 SVGIG (reference sequence).

A few counts support this clone. The gene calls are TRBV11-3 and TRBJ2-3; TRBD2 matches at 9 bases. From germline, CDR1 is SGHNT and CDR2 YENEEA. The CDR3 length is 16 residues. The junction had 10 bases not matched to a gene; V was cut back by 5 bases and J by 4 bases. CDR3 coding DNA: TGTGCCAGCAGCCCCCGCTGGAGCGGGAGGTCAGATACGCAGTATTTT. This encodes CASSPRWSGRSDTQYF.